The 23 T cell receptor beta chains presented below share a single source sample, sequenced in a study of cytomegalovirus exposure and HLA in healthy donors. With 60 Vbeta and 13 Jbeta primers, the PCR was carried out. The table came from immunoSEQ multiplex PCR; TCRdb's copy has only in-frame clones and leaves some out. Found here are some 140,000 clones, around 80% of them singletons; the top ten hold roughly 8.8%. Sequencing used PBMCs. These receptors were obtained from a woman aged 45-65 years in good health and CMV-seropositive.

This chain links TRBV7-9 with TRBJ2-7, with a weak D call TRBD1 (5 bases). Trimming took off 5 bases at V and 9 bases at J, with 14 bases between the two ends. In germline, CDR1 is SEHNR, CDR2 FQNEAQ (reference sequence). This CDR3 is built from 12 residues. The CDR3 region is CASSPGNSGQYF. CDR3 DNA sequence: TGTGCCAGCAGCCCAGGGAACTCGGGGCAGTACTTC. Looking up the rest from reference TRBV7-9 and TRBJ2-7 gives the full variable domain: DTGVSQNPRHKITKRGQNVTFRCDPISEHNRLYWYRQTLGQGPEFLTYFQNEAQLEKSRLLSDRFSAERPKGSFSTLEIQRTEQGDSAMYLCASSPGNSGQYFGPGTRLTVT.

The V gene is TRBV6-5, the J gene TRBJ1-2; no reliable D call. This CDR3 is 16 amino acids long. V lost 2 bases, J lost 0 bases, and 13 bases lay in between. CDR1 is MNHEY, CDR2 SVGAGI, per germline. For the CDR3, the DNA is TGTGCCAGCAGTTACAAATCACGGGGAGCTAACTATGGCTACACCTTC. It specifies CASSYKSRGANYGYTF.

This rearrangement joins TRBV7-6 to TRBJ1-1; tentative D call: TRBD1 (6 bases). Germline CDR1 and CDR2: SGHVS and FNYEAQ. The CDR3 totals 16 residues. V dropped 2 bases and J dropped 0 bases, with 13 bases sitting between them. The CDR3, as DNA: TGTGCCAGCAGCTTATTCGCGGGGGGCATGAACACTGAAGCTTTCTTT. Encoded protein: CASSLFAGGMNTEAFF.

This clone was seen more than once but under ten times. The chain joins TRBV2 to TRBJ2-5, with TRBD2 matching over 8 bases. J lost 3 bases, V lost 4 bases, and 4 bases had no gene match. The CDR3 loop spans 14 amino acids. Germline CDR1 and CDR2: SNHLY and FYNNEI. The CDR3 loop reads CASSGTSREETQYF. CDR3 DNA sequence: TGTGCCAGCAGTGGGACTAGCAGGGAAGAGACCCAGTACTTC.

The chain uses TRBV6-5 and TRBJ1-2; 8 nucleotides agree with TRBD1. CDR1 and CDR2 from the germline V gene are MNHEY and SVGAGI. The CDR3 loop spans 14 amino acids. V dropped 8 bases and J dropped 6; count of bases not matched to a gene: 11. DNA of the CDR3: TGTGCCAGCGGACGGACAGGGAGATGGGATGGCTACACCTTC. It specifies CASGRTGRWDGYTF.

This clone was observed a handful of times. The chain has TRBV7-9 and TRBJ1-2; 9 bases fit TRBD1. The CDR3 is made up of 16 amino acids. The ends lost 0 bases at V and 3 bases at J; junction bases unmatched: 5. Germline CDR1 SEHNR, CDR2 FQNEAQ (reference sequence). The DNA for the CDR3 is TGTGCCAGCAGCTTAGCATTAGGGACAGGGCACTATGGCTACACCTTC. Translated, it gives CASSLALGTGHYGYTF.

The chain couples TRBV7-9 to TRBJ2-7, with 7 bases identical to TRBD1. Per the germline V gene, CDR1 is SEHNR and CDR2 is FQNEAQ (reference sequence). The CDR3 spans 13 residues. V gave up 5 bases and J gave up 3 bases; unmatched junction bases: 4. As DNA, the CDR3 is TGTGCCAGCAGCCGGGGACAGATCTACGAGCAGTACTTC. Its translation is CASSRGQIYEQYF.

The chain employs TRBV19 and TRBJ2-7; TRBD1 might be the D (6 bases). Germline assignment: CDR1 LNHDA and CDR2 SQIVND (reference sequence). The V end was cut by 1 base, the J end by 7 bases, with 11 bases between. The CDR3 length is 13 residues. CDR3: CASSIAGEREQYF. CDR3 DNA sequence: TGTGCCAGTAGTATAGCAGGGGAGCGGGAGCAGTACTTC.

Here the CDR3 DNA reads TGTGCCAGCAGCCCGCACAACCGACAAGAGACCCAGTACTTC. As protein: CASSPHNRQETQYF. This chain links TRBV7-2 with TRBJ2-5; no clear D. Per germline, CDR1 SGHTA and CDR2 FQGNSA. The CDR3 spans 14 residues. Trimming removed 5 bases at V and 2 bases at J, with 12 bases between.

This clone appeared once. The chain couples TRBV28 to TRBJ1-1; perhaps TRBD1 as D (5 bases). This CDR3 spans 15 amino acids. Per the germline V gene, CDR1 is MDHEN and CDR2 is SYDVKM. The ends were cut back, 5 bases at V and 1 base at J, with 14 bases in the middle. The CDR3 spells CASSPHVGGNTEAFF. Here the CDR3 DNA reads TGTGCCAGCAGTCCCCATGTGGGGGGGAACACTGAAGCTTTCTTT.

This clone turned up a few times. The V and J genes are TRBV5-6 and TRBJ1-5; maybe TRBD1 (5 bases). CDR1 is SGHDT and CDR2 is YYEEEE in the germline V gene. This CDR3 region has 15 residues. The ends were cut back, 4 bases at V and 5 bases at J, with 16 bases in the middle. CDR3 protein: CASSQAGPRYQPQHF. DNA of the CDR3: TGTGCCAGCAGCCAGGCGGGGCCGAGGTATCAGCCCCAGCATTTT.

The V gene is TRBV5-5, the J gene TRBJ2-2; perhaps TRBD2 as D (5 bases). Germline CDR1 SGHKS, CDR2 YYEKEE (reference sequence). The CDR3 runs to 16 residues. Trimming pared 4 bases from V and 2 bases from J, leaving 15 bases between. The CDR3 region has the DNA TGTGCCAGCAGCCATTACGGGGTCGAAAACACCGGGGAGCTGTTTTTT. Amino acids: CASSHYGVENTGELFF.

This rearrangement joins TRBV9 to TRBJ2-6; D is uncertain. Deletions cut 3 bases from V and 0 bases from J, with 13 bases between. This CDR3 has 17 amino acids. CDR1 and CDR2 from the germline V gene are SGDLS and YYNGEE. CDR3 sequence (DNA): TGTGCCAGCAGCGCCCCAATAGTAACCTCTGGGGCCAACGTCCTGACTTTC. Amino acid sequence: CASSAPIVTSGANVLTF.

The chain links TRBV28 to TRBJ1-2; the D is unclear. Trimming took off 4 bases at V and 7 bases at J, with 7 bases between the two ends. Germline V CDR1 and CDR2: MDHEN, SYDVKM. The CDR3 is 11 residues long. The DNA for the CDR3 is TGTGCCAGCAGTTCGGAGGGTGGCTACACCTTC. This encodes CASSSEGGYTF.

Written as DNA, the CDR3 is TGTGCCAGCAGCCCCGGGACAGCAATTTCACTCTATGGCTACACCTTC. Protein product: CASSPGTAISLYGYTF. The chain couples TRBV7-2 to TRBJ1-2; 7 bases fit TRBD1. V trimming: 5 bases; J trimming: 4 bases; junction bases outside the gene matches: 13. Germline V lookup: CDR1 SGHTA, CDR2 FQGNSA. This CDR3 contains 16 residues.

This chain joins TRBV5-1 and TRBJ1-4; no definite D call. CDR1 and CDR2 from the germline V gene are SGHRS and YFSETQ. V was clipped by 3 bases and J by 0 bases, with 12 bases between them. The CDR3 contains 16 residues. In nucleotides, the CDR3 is TGCGCCAGCAGCTATACCGGTAGAGCAACTAATGAAAAACTGTTTTTT. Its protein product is CASSYTGRATNEKLFF.

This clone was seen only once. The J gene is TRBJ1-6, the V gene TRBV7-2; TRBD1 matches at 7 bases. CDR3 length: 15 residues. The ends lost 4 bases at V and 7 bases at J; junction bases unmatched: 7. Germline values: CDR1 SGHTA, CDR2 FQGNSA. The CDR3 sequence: CASSSRQGTNSPLHF. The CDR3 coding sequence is TGTGCCAGCAGCTCGAGACAGGGCACGAATTCACCCCTCCACTTT.

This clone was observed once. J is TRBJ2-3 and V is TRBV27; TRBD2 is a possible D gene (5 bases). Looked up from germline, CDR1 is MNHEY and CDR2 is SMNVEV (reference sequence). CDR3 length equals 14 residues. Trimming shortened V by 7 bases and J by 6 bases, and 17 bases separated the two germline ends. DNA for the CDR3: TGTGCCAGCACCCCAATGGACTGGCGCGATACGCAGTATTTT. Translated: CASTPMDWRDTQYF.

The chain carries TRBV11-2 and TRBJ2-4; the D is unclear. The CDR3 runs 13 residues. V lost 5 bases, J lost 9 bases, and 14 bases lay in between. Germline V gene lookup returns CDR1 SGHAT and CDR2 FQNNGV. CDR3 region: CASSPPGFSIQYF. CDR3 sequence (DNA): TGTGCCAGCAGCCCCCCCGGGTTTTCCATTCAGTACTTC.

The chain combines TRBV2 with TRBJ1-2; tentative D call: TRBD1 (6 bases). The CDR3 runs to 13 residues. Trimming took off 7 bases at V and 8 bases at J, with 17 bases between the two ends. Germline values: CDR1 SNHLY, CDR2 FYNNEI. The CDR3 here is CASIPNRDQGYTF. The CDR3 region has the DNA TGTGCCAGCATCCCGAACAGGGATCAAGGCTACACCTTC.

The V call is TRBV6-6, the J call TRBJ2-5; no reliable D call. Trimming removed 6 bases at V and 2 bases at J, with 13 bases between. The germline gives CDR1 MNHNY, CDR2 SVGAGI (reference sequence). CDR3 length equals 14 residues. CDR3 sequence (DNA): TGTGCCAGCAGCCCCAGATCACCTCAAGAGACCCAGTACTTC. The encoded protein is CASSPRSPQETQYF.

The CDR3 DNA sequence: TGTGCCAGCTGCTTACGGAGGAACTATGGCTACACCTTC. This sequence encodes CASCLRRNYGYTF. The chain combines TRBV28 with TRBJ1-2; D ambiguous. The CDR3 extends over 13 amino acids. The germline gives CDR1 MDHEN, CDR2 SYDVKM. V gave up 8 bases and J gave up 2 bases, with 12 bases separating them.

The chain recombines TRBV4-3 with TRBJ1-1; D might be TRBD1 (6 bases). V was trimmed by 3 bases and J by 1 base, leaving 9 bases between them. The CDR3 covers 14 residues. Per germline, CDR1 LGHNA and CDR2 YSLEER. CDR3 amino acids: CASSHVGGNTEAFF. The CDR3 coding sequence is TGCGCCAGCAGCCACGTAGGGGGGAACACTGAAGCTTTCTTT.